The next 4 T cell receptor beta chains were all read from a single sample in a study of OX40 agonist ivuxolimab in advanced cancers. Library generation was performed with the immunoSEQ multiplex PCR assay. TCRdb provides this immuneACCESS table in a form limited to in-frame rearrangements. Some clones are lacking; in checked studies, under half of them reflect an unresolved V gene, and why the rest are absent is not known. This sample holds more than 75,000 clones; around 80% were observed only once. Together, the top ten hold approximately 7% of the sample. Sample: CD4+ or CD8+ T cells sorted from blood, taken in a trial of the OX40 agonist ivuxolimab. The receptors here all came from an adult with an advanced solid tumor such as melanoma, head and neck, liver or kidney cancer.

J is TRBJ2-3 and V is TRBV4-1, with 8 bases fitting TRBD1. The CDR3 is 14 amino acids. The J segment lost 8 bases and the V segment lost 5 bases, leaving 9 bases of the junction unmatched. Looked up from germline, CDR1 is MGHRA and CDR2 is YSYEKL. Here the CDR3 reads CASSKAETGATQYF. In DNA form, the CDR3 reads TGCGCCAGCAGCAAAGCCGAGACAGGGGCTACGCAGTATTTT.

The chain carries TRBV10-3 and TRBJ1-1; D is perhaps TRBD1 (5 bases). Deletions cut 6 bases from V and 3 bases from J, with 14 bases between. The V gene's germline CDR1 is ENHRY and CDR2 SYGVKD. The CDR3 totals 14 residues. In DNA form, the CDR3 reads TGTGCCATCAGCCATACCGAAGGGGACACTGAAGCTTTCTTT. Translated, it gives CAISHTEGDTEAFF.

J is TRBJ1-1 and V is TRBV27; 10 bases fit TRBD1. With V trimmed by 9 bases and J by 1 base, 5 bases remained unmatched. Germline V CDR1 and CDR2: MNHEY, SMNVEV (reference sequence). This CDR3 has 14 residues. CDR3 amino acids: CASRDRGWNTEAFF. CDR3 DNA: TGTGCCAGTCGGGACAGGGGATGGAACACTGAAGCTTTCTTT.

V usage is TRBV27 and J usage is TRBJ1-5, with D possibly TRBD1 on 5 matching bases. This CDR3 comprises 14 residues. The germline V and J ends were trimmed by 3 bases and 3 bases, with 9 bases remaining between them. Germline CDR1 reads MNHEY; CDR2 reads SMNVEV (reference sequence). The CDR3 DNA is TGTGCCAGCAGTTTTTTGGGACCCAATCAGCCCCAGCATTTT. Its protein is CASSFLGPNQPQHF.